One TCR beta chain is described in this entry. The sample originates from a study of blood T cell repertoires in COVID-19. Study at large: Samples of COVID-19 (acute and convalescent) were obtained from the United States, Italy and Spain. From T cells, B-cell-depleted T cells, or PBMCs came the material, which was cDNA or gDNA.

Germline lookup yields CDR1 LNHDA and CDR2 SQIVND (reference sequence). V lost 3 bases to trimming and J lost 8 bases, with 11 bases between them. The CDR3 is 13 residues long. In the original workflow: Cell counts per sample came from amplifying reference gene primers. The method was immunoSEQ multiplex PCR; TCRdb's version includes in-frame clones alone and lacks a portion of them. V and J calls and clone size follow that table, whereas D and trimming were derived from the DNA. The data contain approximately 140,000 clones, 60% to 85% of them singletons. Source material: peripheral blood. J is TRBJ2-1 and V is TRBV19, with D possibly matching TRBD2 (7 bases). The receptor was isolated from a man aged 50 or older with acute or convalescent COVID-19. The DNA of the CDR3 is TGTGCCAGTAGTATCCAGGGGAGGGATGAGCAGTTCTTC. This encodes CASSIQGRDEQFF.